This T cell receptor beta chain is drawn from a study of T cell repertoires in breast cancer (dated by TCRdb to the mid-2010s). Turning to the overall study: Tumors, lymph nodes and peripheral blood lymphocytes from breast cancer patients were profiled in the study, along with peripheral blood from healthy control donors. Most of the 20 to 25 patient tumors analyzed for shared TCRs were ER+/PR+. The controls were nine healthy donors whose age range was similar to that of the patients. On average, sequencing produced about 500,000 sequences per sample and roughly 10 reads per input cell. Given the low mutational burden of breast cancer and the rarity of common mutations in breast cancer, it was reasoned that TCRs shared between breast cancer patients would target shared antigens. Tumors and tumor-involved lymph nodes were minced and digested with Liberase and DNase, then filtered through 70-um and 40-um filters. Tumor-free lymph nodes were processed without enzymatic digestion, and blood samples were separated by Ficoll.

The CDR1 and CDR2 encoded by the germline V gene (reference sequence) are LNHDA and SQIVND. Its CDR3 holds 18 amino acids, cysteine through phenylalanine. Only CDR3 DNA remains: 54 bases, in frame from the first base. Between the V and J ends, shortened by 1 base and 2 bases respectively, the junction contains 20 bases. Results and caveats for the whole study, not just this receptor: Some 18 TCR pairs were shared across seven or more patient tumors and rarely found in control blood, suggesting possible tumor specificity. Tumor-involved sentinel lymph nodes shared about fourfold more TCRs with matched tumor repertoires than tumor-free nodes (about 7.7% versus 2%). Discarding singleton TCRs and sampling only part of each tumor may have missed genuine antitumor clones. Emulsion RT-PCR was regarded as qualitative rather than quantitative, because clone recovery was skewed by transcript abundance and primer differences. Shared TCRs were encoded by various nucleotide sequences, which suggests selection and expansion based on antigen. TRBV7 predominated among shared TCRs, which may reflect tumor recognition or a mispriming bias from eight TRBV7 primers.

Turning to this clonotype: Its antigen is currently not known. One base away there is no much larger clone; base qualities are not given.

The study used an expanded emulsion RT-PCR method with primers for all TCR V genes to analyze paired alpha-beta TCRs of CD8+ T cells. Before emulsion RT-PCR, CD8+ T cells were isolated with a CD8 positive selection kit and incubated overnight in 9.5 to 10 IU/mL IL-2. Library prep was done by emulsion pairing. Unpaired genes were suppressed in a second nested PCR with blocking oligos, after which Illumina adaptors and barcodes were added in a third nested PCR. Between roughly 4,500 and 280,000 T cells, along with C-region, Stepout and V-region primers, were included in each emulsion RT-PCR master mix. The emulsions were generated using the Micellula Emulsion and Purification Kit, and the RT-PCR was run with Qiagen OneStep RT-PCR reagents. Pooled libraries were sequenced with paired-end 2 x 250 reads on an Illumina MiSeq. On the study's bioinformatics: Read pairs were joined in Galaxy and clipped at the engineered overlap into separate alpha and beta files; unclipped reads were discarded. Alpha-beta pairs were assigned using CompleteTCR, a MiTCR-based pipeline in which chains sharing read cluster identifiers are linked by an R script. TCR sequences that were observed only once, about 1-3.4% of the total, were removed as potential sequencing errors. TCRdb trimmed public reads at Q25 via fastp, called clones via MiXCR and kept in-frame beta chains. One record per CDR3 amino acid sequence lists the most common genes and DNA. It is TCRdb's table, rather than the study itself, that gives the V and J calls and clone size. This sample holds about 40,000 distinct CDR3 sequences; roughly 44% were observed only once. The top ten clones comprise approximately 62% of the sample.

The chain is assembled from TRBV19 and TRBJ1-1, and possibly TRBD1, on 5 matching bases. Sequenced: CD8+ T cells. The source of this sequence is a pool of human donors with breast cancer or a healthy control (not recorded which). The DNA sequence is TGTGCCAGTAGTATAGGGGGCCGCCTGACAATCCGTAACACTGAAGCTTTCTTT. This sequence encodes CASSIGGRLTIRNTEAFF. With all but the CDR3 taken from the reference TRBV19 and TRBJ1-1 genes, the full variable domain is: DGGITQSPKYLFRKEGQNVTLSCEQNLNHDAMYWYRQDPGQGLRLIYYSQIVNDFQKGDIAEGYSVSREKKESFPLTVTSAQKNPTAFYLCASSIGGRLTIRNTEAFFGQGTRLTVV.